This TCR beta chain was obtained from a study of CD8 T cells in ankylosing spondylitis. Germline CDR1 is SGHRS and CDR2 is YFSETQ. The CDR3 covers 15 residues. V was shortened by 4 bases and J by 5 bases, with 16 bases between the two germline ends. TCR beta libraries were made by quantitative 5'-RACE with molecular barcodes. TCRdb reanalysed the 5' RACE reads using MiXCR and keeps one entry per CDR3 protein. The sample includes about 36,000 distinct CDR3 sequences, about an eighth seen only once; the top ten take approximately 31%. The receptor was isolated from a male donor with ankylosing spondylitis. This chain connects TRBV5-1 to TRBJ2-4; a possible D gene is TRBD1 (5 bases). Sequencing was performed on synovial fluid, either unsorted or a sorted T cell fraction (not recorded which). CDR3: CASSPGPGPQNIQYF. CDR3 coding DNA: TGCGCCAGCAGCCCGGGCCCAGGGCCGCAAAACATTCAGTACTTC.